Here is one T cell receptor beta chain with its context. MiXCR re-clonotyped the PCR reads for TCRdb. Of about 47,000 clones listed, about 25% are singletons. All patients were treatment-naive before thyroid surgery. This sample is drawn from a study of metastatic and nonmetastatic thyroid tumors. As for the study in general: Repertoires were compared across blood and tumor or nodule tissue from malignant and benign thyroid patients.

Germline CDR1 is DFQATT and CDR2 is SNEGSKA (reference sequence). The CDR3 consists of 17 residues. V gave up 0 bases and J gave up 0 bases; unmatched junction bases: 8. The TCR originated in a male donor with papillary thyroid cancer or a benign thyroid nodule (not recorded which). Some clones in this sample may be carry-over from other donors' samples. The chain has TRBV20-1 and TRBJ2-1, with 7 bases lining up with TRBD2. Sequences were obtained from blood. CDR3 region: CSARDHGRGISYNEQFF. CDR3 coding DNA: TGCAGTGCTAGAGACCACGGGCGGGGGATCTCCTACAATGAGCAGTTCTTC.